The subject of this entry is one TCR beta chain. In the authors' workflow: How many nucleated cells were present was estimated from reference gene primer amplification. Only in-frame clones appear in the TCRdb table, and some are missing; sequencing was by immunoSEQ multiplex PCR. V and J calls and clone size are as listed in that table; D and trimming were resolved from the DNA. The table lists 200,000 or so clones, 70% to 85% of them singletons, with about 4.9% in the top ten. The sample is drawn from a study of blood T cell repertoires in COVID-19. Study details: COVID-19 samples from acute and convalescent phases originated in the United States, Italy and Spain. PBMCs, B-cell-depleted T cells, or T cells provided the cDNA or gDNA that made up the material.

The sample was peripheral blood. The receptor comes from a woman in her 30s with acute or convalescent COVID-19.

Here the CDR3 DNA reads TGCGCCAGCAGTGATGGACAGTACTACGAGCAGTACTTC. Amino acids: CASSDGQYYEQYF. The rearrangement uses TRBV10-1 and TRBJ2-7, with D possibly TRBD1 on 6 matching bases. The V gene's germline CDR1 is WNHNN and CDR2 SYGVQD (reference sequence). Trimming pared 3 bases from V and 3 bases from J, leaving 9 bases between. The CDR3 totals 13 residues.